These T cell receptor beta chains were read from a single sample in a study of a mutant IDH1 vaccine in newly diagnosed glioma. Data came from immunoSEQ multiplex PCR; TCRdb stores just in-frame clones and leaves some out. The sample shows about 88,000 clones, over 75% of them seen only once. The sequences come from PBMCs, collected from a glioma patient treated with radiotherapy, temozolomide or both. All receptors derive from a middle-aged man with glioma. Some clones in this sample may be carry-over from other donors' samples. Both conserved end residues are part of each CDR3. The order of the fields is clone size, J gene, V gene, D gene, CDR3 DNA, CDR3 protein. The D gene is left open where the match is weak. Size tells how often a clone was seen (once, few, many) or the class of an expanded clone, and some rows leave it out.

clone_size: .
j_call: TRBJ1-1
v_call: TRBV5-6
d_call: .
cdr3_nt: TGTGCCAGCAGCTTGCGGGACGGCCTGAACACTGAAGCTTTCTTT
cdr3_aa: CASSLRDGLNTEAFF

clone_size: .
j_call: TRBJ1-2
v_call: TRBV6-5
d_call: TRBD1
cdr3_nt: TGTGCCAGCAGGAGCGCGGACAGGGTCCGTGGCTACACCTTC
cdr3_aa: CASRSADRVRGYTF

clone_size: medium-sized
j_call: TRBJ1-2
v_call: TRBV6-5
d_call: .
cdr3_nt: TGTGCCAGCAGTTCCGAGGGGCGGGGGTATGGCTACACCTTC
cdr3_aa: CASSSEGRGYGYTF

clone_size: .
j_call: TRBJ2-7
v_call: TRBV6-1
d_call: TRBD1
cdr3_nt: TGTGCCAGCAGGGCTTCAGGACAGGGCCCCTACGAGCAGTACTTC
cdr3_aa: CASRASGQGPYEQYF

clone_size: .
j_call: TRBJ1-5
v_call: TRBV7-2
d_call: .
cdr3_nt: TGTGCCAGCAGCTTATCCCATGCCGGCAATCAGCCCCAGCATTTT
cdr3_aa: CASSLSHAGNQPQHF

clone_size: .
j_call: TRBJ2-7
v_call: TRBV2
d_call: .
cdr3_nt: TGTGCCAGCAGTGACGCGGCCCGTTCATACGAGCAGTACTTC
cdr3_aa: CASSDAARSYEQYF

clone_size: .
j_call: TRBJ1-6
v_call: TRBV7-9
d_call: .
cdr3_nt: TGTGCCAGCAGCTTTTCTGGTTTCAATAATTCACCCCTCCACTTT
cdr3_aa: CASSFSGFNNSPLHF

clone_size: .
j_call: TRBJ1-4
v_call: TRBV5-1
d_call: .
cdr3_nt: TGCGCCAGCAGCTTGCTAACAGGGCGTGAAAAACTGTTTTTT
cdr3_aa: CASSLLTGREKLFF

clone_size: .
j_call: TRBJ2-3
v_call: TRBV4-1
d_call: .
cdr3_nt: TGCGCCAGCAGCCCGAGCTACTCCAACCCCGATACGCAGTATTTT
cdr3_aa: CASSPSYSNPDTQYF

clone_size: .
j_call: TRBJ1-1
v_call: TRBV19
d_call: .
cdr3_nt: TGTGCCAGTAGTGCAGAGCCGGGGGGGAACACTGAAGCTTTCTTT
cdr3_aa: CASSAEPGGNTEAFF

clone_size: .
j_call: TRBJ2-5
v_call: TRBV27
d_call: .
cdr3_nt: TGTGCCAGCAGTAGGACGGCGCCATTGGGAGAGACCCAGTACTTC
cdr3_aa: CASSRTAPLGETQYF

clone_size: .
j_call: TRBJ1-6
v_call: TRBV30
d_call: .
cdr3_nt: TGTGCCTGCCTTCCTCCACTTTGCTCCTATAATTCACCCCTCCACTTT
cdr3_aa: CACLPPLCSYNSPLHF

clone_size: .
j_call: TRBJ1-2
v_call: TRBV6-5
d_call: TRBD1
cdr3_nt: TGTGCCAGCAGAGGACAGGTCGCTAACTATGGCTACACCTTC
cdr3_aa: CASRGQVANYGYTF

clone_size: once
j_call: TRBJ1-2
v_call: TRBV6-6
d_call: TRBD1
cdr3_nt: TGTGCCAGCAATTTCGAAGGGGGCATTGGCTACACCTTC
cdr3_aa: CASNFEGGIGYTF

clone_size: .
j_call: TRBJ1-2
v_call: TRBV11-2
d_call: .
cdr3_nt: TGTGCCAGCAGCTTAGGCCCGGGTGGCTACACCTTC
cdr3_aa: CASSLGPGGYTF

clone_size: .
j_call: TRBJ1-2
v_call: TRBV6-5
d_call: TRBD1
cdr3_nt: TGTGCCAGCAGTTACCGGGACAGTTCTGGCTACACCTTC
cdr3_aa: CASSYRDSSGYTF

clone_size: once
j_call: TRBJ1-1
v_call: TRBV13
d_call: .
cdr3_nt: TGTGCCAGCAGCTTTTACGGAATGAACACTGAAGCTTTCTTT
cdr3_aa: CASSFYGMNTEAFF

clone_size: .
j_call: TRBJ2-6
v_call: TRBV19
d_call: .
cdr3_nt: TGTGCCAGTGGCCGGTCGCGGCAGTCCGATTCTGGGGCCAACGTCCTGACTTTC
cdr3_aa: CASGRSRQSDSGANVLTF

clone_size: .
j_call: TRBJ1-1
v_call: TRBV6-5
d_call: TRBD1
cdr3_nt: TGTGCCAGCAGTTACGGACAGGTCTTCACCCCGAACTTT
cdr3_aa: CASSYGQVFTPNF

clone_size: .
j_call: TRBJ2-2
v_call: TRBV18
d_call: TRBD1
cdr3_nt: TGTGCCAGCTCACCAACGAACAGGGGGCAAGGCGGGGAGCTGTTTTTT
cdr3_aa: CASSPTNRGQGGELFF

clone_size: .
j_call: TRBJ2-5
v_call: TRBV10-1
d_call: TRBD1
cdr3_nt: TGCGCCAGCAGTGATGGGACAGGGGCCCAGGAGACCCAGTACTTC
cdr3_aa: CASSDGTGAQETQYF

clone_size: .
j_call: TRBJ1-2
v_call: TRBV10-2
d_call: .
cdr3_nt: TGCGCCAGCAGCGACGTACCGAACTATGGCTACACCTTC
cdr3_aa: CASSDVPNYGYTF

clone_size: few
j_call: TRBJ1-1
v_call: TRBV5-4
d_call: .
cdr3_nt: TGTGCCAGCAGCGGGGGAGGGTCGAACACTGAAGCTTTCTTT
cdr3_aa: CASSGGGSNTEAFF

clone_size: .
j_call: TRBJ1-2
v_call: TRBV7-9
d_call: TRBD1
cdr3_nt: TGTGCCAGCAGCTTAGCCGGGACAGGGACTTGGTATGGCTACACCTTC
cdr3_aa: CASSLAGTGTWYGYTF

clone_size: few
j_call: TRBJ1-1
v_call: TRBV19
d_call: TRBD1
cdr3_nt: TGTGCCAGTCGACAGGGGGTCAACACTGAAGCTTTCTTT
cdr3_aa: CASRQGVNTEAFF

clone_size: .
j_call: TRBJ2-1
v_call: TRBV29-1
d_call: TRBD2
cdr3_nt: TGCAGCGTTGATCCGGGGACTAGCAATGAGCAGTTCTTC
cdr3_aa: CSVDPGTSNEQFF

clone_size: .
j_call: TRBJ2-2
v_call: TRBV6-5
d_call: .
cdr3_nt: TGTGCCAGCAGTTACATCGGCCCCGGGGAGCTGTTTTTT
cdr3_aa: CASSYIGPGELFF

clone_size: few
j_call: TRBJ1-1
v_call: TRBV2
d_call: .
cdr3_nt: TGTGCCAGCAGTGATCCGGGGGGGAACACTGAAGCTTTCTTT
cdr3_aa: CASSDPGGNTEAFF

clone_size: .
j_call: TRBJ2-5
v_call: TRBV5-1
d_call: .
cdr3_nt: TGCGCCAGCAGTCCCGGGGCTGGTCAACAAGAGACCCAGTACTTC
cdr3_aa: CASSPGAGQQETQYF

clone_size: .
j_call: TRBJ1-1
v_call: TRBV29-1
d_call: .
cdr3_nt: TGCAGCGTTCGGGGTGGACATCGGAACACTGAAGCTTTCTTT
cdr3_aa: CSVRGGHRNTEAFF

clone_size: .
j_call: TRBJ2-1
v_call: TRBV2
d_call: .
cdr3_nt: TGTGCCAGCATTCTGGATCGCGGCAATGAGCAGTTCTTC
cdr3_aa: CASILDRGNEQFF

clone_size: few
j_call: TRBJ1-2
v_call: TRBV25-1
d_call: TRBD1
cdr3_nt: TGTGCCAGCAGTGCTGACAGGGGCCACTATGGCTACACCTTC
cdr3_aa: CASSADRGHYGYTF

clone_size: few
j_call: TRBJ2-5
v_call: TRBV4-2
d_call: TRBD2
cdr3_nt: TGTGCCAGCAGCCAGGGTGGACTAGCGGTGGGTTCCCAAGAGACCCAGTACTTC
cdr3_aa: CASSQGGLAVGSQETQYF

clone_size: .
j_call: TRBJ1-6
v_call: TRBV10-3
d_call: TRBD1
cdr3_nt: TGTGCCATCAGTACCCAGACAGGGGAGGGTTCACCCCTCCACTTT
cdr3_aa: CAISTQTGEGSPLHF

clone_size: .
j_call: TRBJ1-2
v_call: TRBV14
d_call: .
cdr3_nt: TGTGCCAGCAGCCCCAAGGGGTTGCGGGAGTCTGGCTACACCTTC
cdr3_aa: CASSPKGLRESGYTF

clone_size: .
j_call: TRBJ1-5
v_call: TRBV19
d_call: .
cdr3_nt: TGTGCCTGCGCGGAGGGCAGGGTCGAAGTTGGTCAGCCCCAGCATTTT
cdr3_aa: CACAEGRVEVGQPQHF

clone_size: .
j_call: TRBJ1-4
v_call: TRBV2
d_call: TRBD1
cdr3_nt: TGTGCCAGCAGTCCTTGGACAGGGGGGGTTGAAAAACTGTTTTTT
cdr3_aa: CASSPWTGGVEKLFF

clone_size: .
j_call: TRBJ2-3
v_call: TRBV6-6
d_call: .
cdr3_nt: TGTGCCAGCAGTGCGCTGGGACGGGGGAGAGATACGCAGTATTTT
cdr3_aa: CASSALGRGRDTQYF

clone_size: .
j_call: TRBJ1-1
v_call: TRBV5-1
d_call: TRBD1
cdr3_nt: TGCGCCAGCAGCTTGTCACGGACAGGGGTAGACACTGAAGCTTTCTTT
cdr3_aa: CASSLSRTGVDTEAFF

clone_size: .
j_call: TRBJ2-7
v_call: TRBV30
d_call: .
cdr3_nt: TGTGCCTGGACTGTCGGCCTCCAGGGGCCCCCGGGGATTTACGAGCAGTACTTC
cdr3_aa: CAWTVGLQGPPGIYEQYF

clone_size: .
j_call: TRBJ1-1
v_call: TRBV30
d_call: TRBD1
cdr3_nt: TGTGCCTGGAGTGAGGGGGCGCATGCCACTGAAGCTTTCTTT
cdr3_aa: CAWSEGAHATEAFF

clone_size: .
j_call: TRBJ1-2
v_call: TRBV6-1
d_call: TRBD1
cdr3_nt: TGTGCCAGCAGTGGAGCCGGGACAGGGAGAGACTCTAACTATGGCTACACCTTC
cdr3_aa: CASSGAGTGRDSNYGYTF

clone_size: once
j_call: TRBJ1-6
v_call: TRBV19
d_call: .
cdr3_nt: TGTGCCAGTAGTACTCGTAATTCACCCCTCCACTTT
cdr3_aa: CASSTRNSPLHF

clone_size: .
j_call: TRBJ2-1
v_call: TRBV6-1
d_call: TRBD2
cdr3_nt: TGTGCCAGCAGTGAAGACTCGGGGGGGAGGTGGGAGCAGTTCTTC
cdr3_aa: CASSEDSGGRWEQFF

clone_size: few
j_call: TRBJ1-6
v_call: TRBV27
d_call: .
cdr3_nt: TGTGCCAGCAGTTCAGGCGGGGGGGGTTCACCCCTCCACTTT
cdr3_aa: CASSSGGGGSPLHF

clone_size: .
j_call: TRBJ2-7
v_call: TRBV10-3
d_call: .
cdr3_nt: TGTGCCATCAGTGGAGGGGAGACAGGATATCCCTACGAGCAGTACTTC
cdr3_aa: CAISGGETGYPYEQYF

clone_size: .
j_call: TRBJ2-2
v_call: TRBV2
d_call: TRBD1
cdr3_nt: TGTGCCAGCTTCTACAGGGGGGACACCGGGGAGCTGTTTTTT
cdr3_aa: CASFYRGDTGELFF

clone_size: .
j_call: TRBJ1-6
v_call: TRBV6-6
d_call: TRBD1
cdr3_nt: TGTGCCAGCAGTAGGACAGGCGAAAATTCACCCCTCCACTTT
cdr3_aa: CASSRTGENSPLHF

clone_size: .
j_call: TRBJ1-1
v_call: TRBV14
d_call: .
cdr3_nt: TGTGCCAGCAGCCAAGGAGTGGGGTACACTGAAGCTTTCTTT
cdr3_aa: CASSQGVGYTEAFF

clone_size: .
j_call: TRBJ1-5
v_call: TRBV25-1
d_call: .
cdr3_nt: TGTGCCAGCAGTGGACTCTATAGCAATCAGCCCCAGCATTTT
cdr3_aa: CASSGLYSNQPQHF

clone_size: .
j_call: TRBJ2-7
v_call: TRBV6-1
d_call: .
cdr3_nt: TGTGCCAGCAGTGAAGCGCCCACAGGGTCGATTGCTTACGAGCAGTACTTC
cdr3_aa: CASSEAPTGSIAYEQYF

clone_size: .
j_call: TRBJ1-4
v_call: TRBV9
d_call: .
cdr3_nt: TGTGCCAGCAGCGCGGTGGAGAAAGGACCTAATGAAAAACTGTTTTTT
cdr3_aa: CASSAVEKGPNEKLFF

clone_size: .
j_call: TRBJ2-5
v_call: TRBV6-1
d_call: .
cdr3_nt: TGTGCCATCTTTAACTTCCAAGAGACCCAGTACTTC
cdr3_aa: CAIFNFQETQYF

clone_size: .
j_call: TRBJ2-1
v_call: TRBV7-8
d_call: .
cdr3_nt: TGTGCCAGCAGCTCTGAGGAACAGGGTTTTACCAATGAGCAGTTCTTC
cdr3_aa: CASSSEEQGFTNEQFF

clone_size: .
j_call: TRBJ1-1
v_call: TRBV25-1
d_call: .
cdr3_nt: TGTGCCAGCAGTGAACGGCTGGGGGTTAACACTGAAGCTTTCTTT
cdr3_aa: CASSERLGVNTEAFF

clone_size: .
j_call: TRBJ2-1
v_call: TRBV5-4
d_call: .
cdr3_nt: TGTGCCAGCAGCCCCGGGGGTCGGGGTAACAATGAGCAGTTCTTC
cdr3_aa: CASSPGGRGNNEQFF

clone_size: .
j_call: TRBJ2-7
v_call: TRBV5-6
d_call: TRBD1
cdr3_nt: TGTGCCAGCAGCCCCGGACAGGGAAACTACGAGCAGTACTTC
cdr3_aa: CASSPGQGNYEQYF

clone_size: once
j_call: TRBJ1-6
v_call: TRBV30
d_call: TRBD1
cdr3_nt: TGTGCCTGGAGTACTACAGGACAGGGTCCAAAGAGCTCCTATAATTCACCCCTCCACTTT
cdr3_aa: CAWSTTGQGPKSSYNSPLHF

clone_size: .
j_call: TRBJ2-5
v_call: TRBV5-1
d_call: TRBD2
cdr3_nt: TGCGCCAGCAGCTTGGCTAGCGGGGGGGAAGAGACCCAGTACTTC
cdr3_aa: CASSLASGGEETQYF